This entry features one T cell receptor (beta chain) sequence. This clonotype was observed at least ten times. Its antigen remains unidentified. Base qualities are not provided; no much larger clone lies one nucleotide away. V is shortened by 6 bases, J by 2 bases, and the region joining them spans 16 bases. The cysteine opens and the phenylalanine closes a CDR3 of 15 amino acids. The CDR3 DNA has 45 bases and is translated from base 1. CDR1 and CDR2 are drawn from the germline V gene: SNHLY, FYNNEI. The time point label, as the study defines it: before trial treatment. The donors took part in RACIN, a single-arm, phase I, dose-escalation trial that combined nivolumab, ipilimumab, aspirin, low-dose cyclophosphamide and low-dose radiotherapy. Patients were eligible if they had advanced solid tumors that were TIL-negative. The source of the sample is a study of low-dose radiotherapy and immunotherapy resistance in tumors (dated by TCRdb to about 2022). In terms of the full investigation: Patients in Cohort 1 were given 0.5 Gy per fraction every 2 weeks, and the prescribed total PTV dose was 6.5 Gy. Patients in Cohort 2 were given 1 Gy per fraction every two weeks, for a total of 13 Gy across 26 weeks. Starting on cycle 1 day 1, patients took 300 mg of aspirin by mouth once a day for four cycles. Cyclophosphamide 200 mg/m2 was administered intravenously every two weeks, one day before each radiation and immunotherapy administration. Patients were given nivolumab as a 240 mg flat dose every two weeks and ipilimumab at 1 mg/kg every six weeks, with both drugs delivered intravenously. Eight patients were included in the translational analysis, namely three from the first dose cohort plus the first five from the second dose cohort. No randomization into treatment groups was done for the people taking part in the trial.

This sample was sequenced with an Illumina HiSeq 2500. First-strand cDNA was synthesized with Superscript III and a set of TRAV- and TRBV-specific primers, covering both TCRalpha and TCRbeta chains. TCRs were amplified for about 20 PCR cycles with Phusion, using a constant-region primer paired with the adapter attached to the V primers. The isolated mRNA was amplified using the MessageAmp II aRNA Amplification Kit, with in vitro transcription performed for about 15 hours at 37 degrees C. The Dynabeads mRNA DIRECT Purification Kit was used to isolate the mRNA for TCR sequencing. Indexed Illumina adapters were added in a second roughly 25-cycle Phusion PCR, and the resulting products were purified with AMPure XP beads. As for the original processing: Custom Perl scripts were used to pool TCR sequences that encoded the same protein, to remove out-of-frame sequences, and to calculate the abundance of each clonotype. TCR sequences supported by only a single read were excluded from analysis. Repertoire metrics included Shannon entropy, Gini index, clonality, richness, and frequency of TCRs shared between repertoires. In TCRdb, the public reads were trimmed at Q25 with fastp and aligned with MiXCR, with productive beta chains retained. Each CDR3 protein gets just one entry, which takes the most common genes and DNA from the rows behind it. In this record, the V and J calls reflect TCRdb's handling and not the investigators' own analysis. The sample table shows approximately 84,000 distinct CDR3 sequences, and 18% are seen once. Of the sample, less than 3% falls within the top ten clones.

The source was PBMCs, collected before treatment. The receptor's source is a male donor with prostate cancer. Recombination joined TRBV2 with TRBJ1-2; a tentative D match to TRBD1 spans 6 bases. The DNA is as follows: TGTGCCAGCAGCCTAAGGACAGCCCTCAACTATGGCTACACCTTC. This yields the protein CASSLRTALNYGYTF.